These T cell receptor beta chains were read from a single sample in a study of T cell changes during pregnancy in multiple sclerosis. TCRdb's table, derived via immunoSEQ multiplex PCR, lists solely in-frame clones and lacks some. Of more than 95,000 clones in the sample, approximately 90% were seen once. The source was peripheral blood, collected after pregnancy. Source of these receptors: a female donor with multiple sclerosis, enrolled in a pregnancy study. Both conserved end residues are part of each CDR3. The order of the fields is J gene, D gene, clone size, V gene, CDR3 DNA, CDR3 protein. The D gene is left open where the match is weak. Size is omitted from some rows. Given values are once, few, many or a class for expanded clones.

>TRBJ2-1|TRBD2|-|TRBV9
TGTGCCAGCAGCTTTCTAGCGGGTTCGATCTACAATGAGCAGTTCTTC
CASSFLAGSIYNEQFF
>TRBJ2-7|-|-|TRBV5-4
TGTGCCAGCAGCTTGAGAGGGTCCTACGAGCAGTACTTC
CASSLRGSYEQYF
>TRBJ1-4|-|-|TRBV2
TGTGCCAGCAGTGAATTTCGAGGGAATGAAAAACTGTTTTTT
CASSEFRGNEKLFF
>TRBJ1-5|-|-|TRBV6-5
TGTGCCAGCATAGGACATAGCAATCAGCCCCAGCATTTT
CASIGHSNQPQHF
>TRBJ1-5|-|-|TRBV5-1
TGCGCCAGCAGCTTAGAGGGACTTAATAGCAATCAGCCCCAGCATTTT
CASSLEGLNSNQPQHF
>TRBJ1-2|TRBD1|-|TRBV6-6
TGTGCCAGTAGGGGCGACAGGGGGCATGGCTACACCTTC
CASRGDRGHGYTF
>TRBJ2-7|-|-|TRBV5-1
TGCGCCAGCAGCTTAATCCCTCAGGGGGGCGAGCAGTACTTC
CASSLIPQGGEQYF
>TRBJ1-5|-|medium-sized|TRBV25-1
TGTGCCAGCAGTGAATCGAGGGCCGCGGGCAATCAGCCCCAGCATTTT
CASSESRAAGNQPQHF
>TRBJ2-1|-|-|TRBV28
TGTGCCAGCAGTGGGGGACTGGGAACCTACAATGAGCAGTTCTTC
CASSGGLGTYNEQFF
>TRBJ2-7|TRBD2|-|TRBV15
TGTGCCACCAGCAGAGAGCGGGAGGGTATAGGCGAGCAGTACTTC
CATSREREGIGEQYF
>TRBJ2-7|TRBD2|-|TRBV7-8
TGTGCCAGCAGCTTAGCGGCCGCCGGCGGGAGTGGAGAATACGAGCAGTACTTC
CASSLAAAGGSGEYEQYF
>TRBJ2-1|-|-|TRBV29-1
TGCAGCGTGGTAGGCACAGGGAACTCCTACAATGAGCAGTTCTTC
CSVVGTGNSYNEQFF
>TRBJ1-5|-|-|TRBV27
TGTGCCAGCAGTTTAATCAGGGGCCACAATCAGCCCCAGCATTTT
CASSLIRGHNQPQHF
>TRBJ2-1|TRBD2|-|TRBV7-3
TGTGCCAGCAGCTTGGGGACTAGCGGGGGGGCTGGTGAGCAGTTCTTC
CASSLGTSGGAGEQFF
>TRBJ2-3|-|-|TRBV28
TGTGCCAGCAGTTTATCGGTGGGAGTGACAGATACGCAGTATTTT
CASSLSVGVTDTQYF